Described below is a single T cell receptor beta chain sequence and its context. The record originates from a study of blood T cell repertoires in COVID-19. Only in-frame clones appear in the TCRdb table, and some are missing; sequencing was by immunoSEQ multiplex PCR. The table shows about 140,000 clones, with around 76% occurring only once. The CDR3 is 13 amino acids. Between the trimmed V and J ends, which lost 3 bases and 9 bases, there was a span of 12 bases. The germline CDR1 and CDR2 sequences are KGHSH and LQKENI. This TCR was recovered from a man older than 75 with acute or convalescent COVID-19. The rearrangement uses TRBV18 and TRBJ2-1; the D gene is possibly TRBD1 (5 bases). Sequenced sample: peripheral blood. The CDR3 sequence is CASSPRSGIEQFF. CDR3 in DNA: TGTGCCAGCTCACCGCGATCAGGGATTGAGCAGTTCTTC.